The 21 T cell receptor beta chains reported below all come from one sample, sequenced in a study of blood T cell repertoires in COVID-19. Some clones are missing from TCRdb's copy, which holds only in-frame ones; the method was immunoSEQ multiplex PCR. The table has around 99,000 clones, around 80% seen once. The specimen sequenced was peripheral blood. These TCRs come from a man in his fifties who had recovered from COVID-19.

This chain connects TRBV4-2 to TRBJ2-3; 7 bases match TRBD2. Germline values: CDR1 LGHNA, CDR2 YNFKEQ. CDR3 length: 15 residues. V lost 4 bases, J lost 4 bases, and 8 bases stayed unmatched. CDR3 sequence (DNA): TGTGCCAGCAGCCCAGAGATGGGGGGGGCAGATACGCAGTATTTT. Protein product: CASSPEMGGADTQYF.

The CDR3 region is CASSETTGGFYGYTF. In DNA form, the CDR3 reads TGTGCCAGCAGTGAAACGACAGGCGGATTCTATGGCTACACCTTC. The V and J genes are TRBV2 and TRBJ1-2, with a possible D match to TRBD1 (6 bases). Trimming cost V 2 bases and J 4 bases, with 14 bases left between them. Germline V lookup: CDR1 SNHLY, CDR2 FYNNEI. There are 15 residues in the CDR3.

The CDR3 loop is CASSVGLAGGLEQFF. CDR3 sequence (DNA): TGTGCCAGCAGCGTAGGGCTAGCGGGGGGACTTGAGCAGTTCTTC. The V call is TRBV9, the J call TRBJ2-1, with 11 bases aligning to TRBD2. This CDR3 spans 15 amino acids. Germline loops: CDR1 SGDLS, CDR2 YYNGEE. The ends lost 0 bases at V and 9 bases at J; junction bases unmatched: 5.

This clone was seen a handful of times. J is TRBJ2-2 and V is TRBV3-1 (or the pseudogene TRBV3-2); no reliable D call. Between the trimmed V and J ends, which lost 4 bases and 6 bases, there was a span of 6 bases. Germline assignment: CDR1 LGHDT and CDR2 YNNKEL (reference sequence). The CDR3 runs to 12 residues. CDR3 nucleotides: TGTGCCAGCAGCCTTACATCCGGGGAGCTGTTTTTT. Amino acid sequence: CASSLTSGELFF.

The V and J genes are TRBV9 and TRBJ2-3; D remains unclear. The CDR3 length is 15 residues. Trimming removed 3 bases from V and 4 bases from J, with 15 bases in between. Germline CDR1 SGDLS, CDR2 YYNGEE. DNA of the CDR3: TGTGCCAGCAGCGGGAGCCCGGGTTCTTCAGATACGCAGTATTTT. Protein sequence: CASSGSPGSSDTQYF.

V usage is TRBV7-9 and J usage is TRBJ2-7; D gene ambiguous. CDR3 length equals 11 residues. Germline V gene sequence: CDR1 SEHNR, CDR2 FQNEAQ (reference sequence). Trimming stripped 1 base from V and 7 bases from J, with 5 bases between. DNA of the CDR3: TGTGCCAGCAGCTTAGTAGAGGAGCAGTACTTC. The encoded protein is CASSLVEEQYF.

The chain recombines TRBV7-8 with TRBJ2-7, with TRBD2 matching over 13 bases. CDR1 is SGHVS and CDR2 is FQNEAQ in the germline V gene. The CDR3 spans 15 residues. J was trimmed by 7 bases and V by 4 bases; bases with no gene match: 7. CDR3 sequence reads: CASSYGTSGTGEQYF. CDR3 sequence (DNA): TGTGCCAGCAGCTACGGGACTAGCGGGACAGGGGAGCAGTACTTC.

The V call is TRBV7-3, the J call TRBJ2-2; 7 bases map to TRBD1. V dropped 5 bases and J dropped 4; count of bases not matched to a gene: 4. The CDR3 loop spans 14 amino acids. In germline, CDR1 is SGHTA, CDR2 FQGTGA. The CDR3 loop is CASSPPGGTGELFF. The DNA for the CDR3 is TGTGCCAGCAGCCCGCCAGGGGGCACCGGGGAGCTGTTTTTT.

A single count supports this clone. The rearrangement links TRBV11-2 to TRBJ2-3; TRBD1 matches 8 bases. Germline V gives CDR1 SGHAT, CDR2 FQNNGV. The J segment lost 5 bases and the V segment lost 4 bases, leaving 5 bases of the junction unmatched. The CDR3 is made up of 14 amino acids. The DNA for the CDR3 is TGTGCCAGCAGCTGGGGACAGGCAAGAGATACGCAGTATTTT. As protein: CASSWGQARDTQYF. Variable domain in full (rest from reference TRBV11-2 and TRBJ2-3): EAGVAQSPRYKIIEKRQSVAFWCNPISGHATLYWYQQILGQGPKLLIQFQNNGVVDDSQLPKDRFSAERLKGVDSTLKIQPAKLEDSAVYLCASSWGQARDTQYFGPGTRLTVL.

The gene calls are TRBV6-5 and TRBJ2-7, with 7 bases identical to TRBD2. The J segment lost 1 base and the V segment lost 6 bases, leaving 9 bases of the junction unmatched. Looked up from germline, CDR1 is MNHEY and CDR2 is SVGAGI. This CDR3 is built from 15 residues. The CDR3 reads CASRKSSGSSYEQYF. The CDR3, as DNA: TGTGCCAGCAGGAAGTCTAGCGGCTCTTCCTACGAGCAGTACTTC.

This chain joins TRBV11-2 and TRBJ2-3; 9 bases align to TRBD1. The CDR3 spans 16 residues. Germline V CDR1 and CDR2: SGHAT, FQNNGV. Trimming at V came to 2 bases and at J to 6 bases, leaving 9 bases not matched to a gene. The CDR3 region is CASSLQGTGNWDTQYF. CDR3 nucleotides: TGTGCCAGCAGCTTACAAGGGACAGGGAACTGGGATACGCAGTATTTT.

The chain recombines TRBV20-1 with TRBJ2-1; 9 nucleotides agree with TRBD2. The CDR3 covers 14 residues. V was clipped by 3 bases and J by 8 bases; unmatched bases: 8. Germline loops: CDR1 DFQATT, CDR2 SNEGSKA (reference sequence). The CDR3 DNA is TGCAGTGCTAGTTTTCTAGCGGGATTAGATGAGCAGTTCTTC. It translates to CSASFLAGLDEQFF.

The rearrangement links TRBV7-9 to TRBJ1-4; D unclear. Trimming left V 11 bases short and J 7 bases short, with 20 bases between. The CDR3 loop spans 14 amino acids. Germline V CDR1 and CDR2: SEHNR, FQNEAQ (reference sequence). The CDR3 loop is CAGRIGSGGEKLFF. The CDR3 nucleotides are TGTGCCGGCCGCATAGGGTCTGGAGGTGAAAAACTGTTTTTT.

CDR3 protein: CASLRLGQPQHF. In DNA form, the CDR3 reads TGTGCCAGCCTAAGACTAGGTCAGCCCCAGCATTTT. This sequence joins TRBV2 and TRBJ1-5; D is uncertain. V was trimmed by 8 bases and J by 6 bases, leaving 11 bases between them. The CDR3 is made up of 12 amino acids. CDR1 SNHLY and CDR2 FYNNEI come from the germline V gene.

The CDR3 coding sequence is TGTGCCAGCAGCCACTGGGGGGGCCCCCCAGATACGCAGTATTTT. Translating it yields CASSHWGGPPDTQYF. The chain joins TRBV4-2 to TRBJ2-3, with D perhaps matching TRBD2 (7 bases). The CDR3 contains 15 residues. The V end was cut by 3 bases, the J end by 4 bases, with 14 bases between. Per the germline V gene, CDR1 is LGHNA and CDR2 is YNFKEQ.

The genes are TRBV6-5 and TRBJ1-5, with 7 bases matching TRBD1. The CDR3 is made up of 14 amino acids. V gave up 6 bases and J gave up 3 bases; unmatched junction bases: 5. Looked up from germline, CDR1 is MNHEY and CDR2 is SVGAGI. CDR3 coding DNA: TGTGCCAGCAGAAGAACAGGGGTCAATCAGCCCCAGCATTTT. Protein product: CASRRTGVNQPQHF.

V is TRBV11-2 and J is TRBJ2-3, with a weak D call TRBD1 (5 bases). V lost 0 bases and J 3 bases, leaving 13 bases between the germline ends. The CDR3 covers 16 residues. The germline gives CDR1 SGHAT, CDR2 FQNNGV. CDR3: CASSLDGGAWTDTQYF. The CDR3 DNA reads as TGTGCCAGCAGCTTAGACGGTGGGGCTTGGACAGATACGCAGTATTTT.

This chain connects TRBV9 to TRBJ2-2, with D possibly being TRBD2 (6 bases). Germline V gives CDR1 SGDLS, CDR2 YYNGEE. The CDR3 covers 15 residues. V shed 2 bases and J shed 4 bases, with 12 bases lying between them. CDR3 DNA: TGTGCCAGCAGCGTCGGGGGACGAGTCACCGGGGAGCTGTTTTTT. Protein sequence: CASSVGGRVTGELFF.

The V call is TRBV2, the J call TRBJ1-5; the D gene is possibly TRBD1 (5 bases). Germline V CDR1 and CDR2: SNHLY, FYNNEI. The CDR3 runs to 14 residues. V shed 3 bases and J shed 2 bases, with 8 bases lying between them. The CDR3 DNA is TGTGCCAGCAGTGACAGGGTAGGCAATCAGCCCCAGCATTTT. Protein: CASSDRVGNQPQHF.

The chain joins TRBV11-3 to TRBJ2-2, with D possibly being TRBD2 (6 bases). V lost 3 bases to trimming and J lost 7 bases, with 12 bases between them. Germline V gene lookup returns CDR1 SGHNT and CDR2 YENEEA. The CDR3 consists of 14 residues. The CDR3 protein is CASSLAGTIGELFF. The CDR3 region has the DNA TGTGCCAGCAGCTTGGCGGGAACGATCGGGGAGCTGTTTTTT. The full variable domain, completed using reference TRBV11-3 and TRBJ2-2, is EAGVVQSPRYKIIEKKQPVAFWCNPISGHNTLYWYLQNLGQGPELLIRYENEEAVDDSQLPKDRFSAERLKGVDSTLKIQPAELGDSAVYLCASSLAGTIGELFFGEGSRLTVL.

V gene TRBV7-2 combines with J gene TRBJ2-7; 14 bases are shared with TRBD2. CDR1 and CDR2 (germline): SGHTA, FQGNSA. V dropped 5 bases and J dropped 7; count of bases not matched to a gene: 13. The CDR3 has 17 residues. In DNA, the CDR3 is TGTGCCAGCAGCCAGGGACTAGCGGGAGTGGTGAGGGTGGAGCAGTACTTC. This translates into CASSQGLAGVVRVEQYF.